This T cell receptor beta chain was recorded in a study of blood T cell repertoires in COVID-19. Across the study: The study drew acute and convalescent COVID-19 samples from the United States, Italy and Spain. Sources were T cells, B-cell-depleted T cells, or PBMCs; the material itself was cDNA or gDNA.

Enrolment of Seattle patients took place during active infection, and they were followed longitudinally. Clones were read by immunoSEQ multiplex PCR, and TCRdb kept only the in-frame ones, dropping some. Of some 200,000 clones detected, around 85% appear once; the ten largest clones hold approximately 0.99%. The CDR3 is 16 residues long. From germline, CDR1 is LGHNA and CDR2 YNFKEQ. J lost 4 bases, V lost 0 bases, and 6 bases had no gene match. The chain uses TRBV4-2 and TRBJ2-5; 9 bases are a match to TRBD2. This TCR came from a man in his sixties with COVID-19, enrolled during active disease. The sequencing input was peripheral blood. CDR3 DNA sequence: TGTGCCAGCAGCCAAGACACTAGCGGGTTCGGAGAGACCCAGTACTTC. Translation: CASSQDTSGFGETQYF.